This entry lists 20 T cell receptor beta chains sequenced from one sample in a study of blood T cell repertoires in COVID-19. Assay: immunoSEQ multiplex PCR; the TCRdb copy retains only in-frame clones and omits some. The sample shows hundreds of thousands of clones, under 85% of them seen only once. Sample: peripheral blood. The receptor set was obtained from a woman aged 30 to 39 with COVID-19, enrolled during active disease.

This clone was picked up a small number of times. CDR3 sequence reads: CASSSGTAYEQYF. CDR3 coding DNA: TGTGCCAGCAGCTCAGGGACTGCCTACGAGCAGTACTTC. V usage is TRBV5-4 and J usage is TRBJ2-7, with a weak D call TRBD2 (6 bases). CDR3 length equals 13 residues. The V end was cut by 3 bases, the J end by 2 bases, with 9 bases between. The germline CDR1 and CDR2 sequences are SGHNT and YYREEE (reference sequence).

The J gene is TRBJ1-5, the V gene TRBV7-8; D is unresolved. This CDR3 region has 16 residues. The germline gives CDR1 SGHVS, CDR2 FQNEAQ. Between the trimmed V and J ends, which lost 1 base and 0 bases, there was a span of 10 bases. The CDR3 DNA reads as TGTGCCAGCAGCTTAGGAGGCCCCTATAGCAATCAGCCCCAGCATTTT. It translates to CASSLGGPYSNQPQHF.

This clone occurred a few times. This chain links TRBV5-4 with TRBJ2-7, with a weak D call TRBD1 (5 bases). V gave up 6 bases and J gave up 1 base, with 11 bases separating them. This CDR3 contains 13 residues. Germline CDR1 SGHNT, CDR2 YYREEE (reference sequence). The CDR3 nucleotides are TGTGCCAGCACCACAGGAGAGTCCTACGAGCAGTACTTC. Translation: CASTTGESYEQYF.

V is TRBV4-3 and J is TRBJ1-4; weak D call: TRBD1 (5 bases). Germline V gene lookup returns CDR1 LGHNA and CDR2 YSLEER. Trimming stripped 8 bases from V and 5 bases from J, with 18 bases between. This CDR3 is built from 15 residues. The CDR3 nucleotides are TGCGCCAGCGGCCGTGCATACAAGGGGAATGAAAAACTGTTTTTT. Amino acid sequence: CASGRAYKGNEKLFF.

This chain uses TRBV5-1 with TRBJ1-6; 10 bases match TRBD1. CDR1 SGHRS and CDR2 YFSETQ come from the germline V gene. V lost 4 bases and J lost 6; bases outside the gene matches: 7. The CDR3 sequence is 16 residues long. The CDR3 coding sequence is TGCGCCAGCAGCACGGACAGGGGGGATGGTAATTCACCCCTCCACTTT. Its protein is CASSTDRGDGNSPLHF.

The chain carries TRBV10-3 and TRBJ1-1, with D unresolved. This CDR3 contains 13 residues. Per the germline V gene, CDR1 is ENHRY and CDR2 is SYGVKD. Trimming removed 4 bases from V and 0 bases from J, with 6 bases in between. CDR3: CAISAEVNTEAFF. In DNA form, the CDR3 reads TGTGCCATCAGTGCGGAGGTGAACACTGAAGCTTTCTTT.

The chain employs TRBV29-1 and TRBJ1-1; D perhaps matches TRBD1 (5 bases). Germline-derived CDR1 and CDR2 are SQVTM and ANQGSEA. CDR3 length: 11 residues. The ends were cut back, 7 bases at V and 3 bases at J, with 9 bases in the middle. The CDR3 bases are TGCAGCGGCGCCAGGGACACTGAAGCTTTCTTT. It encodes CSGARDTEAFF.

The chain is built from TRBV7-9 and TRBJ1-5; D might be TRBD1 (5 bases). Trimming cost V 5 bases and J 4 bases, with 21 bases left between them. CDR1 is SEHNR and CDR2 is FQNEAQ in the germline V gene (reference sequence). This CDR3 comprises 17 residues. DNA of the CDR3: TGTGCCAGCAGCGAGGTGTGGGCAGGGACTCGGAATCAGCCCCAGCATTTT. This sequence encodes CASSEVWAGTRNQPQHF. Together with reference TRBV7-9 and TRBJ1-5, the CDR3 gives the full variable domain: DTGVSQNPRHKITKRGQNVTFRCDPISEHNRLYWYRQTLGQGPEFLTYFQNEAQLEKSRLLSDRFSAERPKGSFSTLEIQRTEQGDSAMYLCASSEVWAGTRNQPQHFGDGTRLSIL.

The chain uses TRBV4-3 and TRBJ2-7; tentatively, D is TRBD1 (6 bases). V was cut by 1 base and J by 0 bases, with 16 bases left in between. Germline CDR1 reads LGHNA; CDR2 reads YSLEER. CDR3 length: 17 residues. CDR3 in amino acids: CASSQGVGTPSSYEQYF. CDR3 sequence (DNA): TGCGCCAGCAGCCAAGGGGTGGGGACACCCAGCTCCTACGAGCAGTACTTC.

V is TRBV18 and J is TRBJ2-4; D unresolved. V shed 3 bases and J shed 8 bases, with 11 bases lying between them. This CDR3 is built from 13 residues. CDR1 and CDR2 from the germline V gene are KGHSH and LQKENI. CDR3 nucleotide sequence: TGTGCCAGCTCACCCCCCGGAGTAGACATTCAGTACTTC. It specifies CASSPPGVDIQYF.

This chain uses TRBV6-6 with TRBJ2-7; 9 positions agree with TRBD1. CDR3 size: 15 residues. The V and J ends lost 6 bases and 7 bases, in that order; junction bases with no gene match: 13. CDR1 and CDR2 from the germline V gene are MNHNY and SVGAGI (reference sequence). CDR3 bases: TGTGCCAGCAGCCCCGTCCCGGACAGGGGAAGGGAGCAGTACTTC. Protein: CASSPVPDRGREQYF.

This sequence joins TRBV6-1 and TRBJ2-6; D perhaps matches TRBD1 (6 bases). Germline V gives CDR1 MNHNS, CDR2 SASEGT. The CDR3 loop spans 18 amino acids. The ends were cut back, 2 bases at V and 0 bases at J, with 14 bases in the middle. CDR3 residues: CASSEYSRGDSGANVLTF. CDR3 nucleotide sequence: TGTGCCAGCAGTGAATACAGCAGGGGAGACTCTGGGGCCAACGTCCTGACTTTC.

The chain combines TRBV7-3 with TRBJ1-1; D ambiguous. V gave up 2 bases and J gave up 5 bases, with 12 bases separating them. Germline CDR1 is SGHTA and CDR2 is FQGTGA. The CDR3 has 14 amino acids. This CDR3 reads CASSLGVTGTEAFF. In nucleotides, the CDR3 is TGTGCCAGCAGCTTAGGTGTTACGGGTACTGAAGCTTTCTTT.

The rearrangement uses TRBV28 and TRBJ1-5; 9 bases line up with TRBD1. The CDR3 has 14 amino acids. Germline CDR1 reads MDHEN; CDR2 reads SYDVKM. J lost 5 bases, V lost 6 bases, and 5 bases had no gene match. The CDR3 sequence: CASRTGGGYQPQHF. The CDR3 DNA sequence: TGTGCCAGCAGAACAGGGGGCGGATATCAGCCCCAGCATTTT.

V is TRBV4-1 and J is TRBJ2-7; TRBD1 aligns across 9 bases. Germline CDR1 and CDR2: MGHRA and YSYEKL. The CDR3 is made up of 16 amino acids. V trimming: 4 bases; J trimming: 7 bases; junction bases outside the gene matches: 14. CDR3 in DNA: TGCGCCAGCAGCCCCGAAGCCCTTGGACAGGGGTGGGAGCAGTACTTC. Residues: CASSPEALGQGWEQYF.

Regarding this clone: This may be a read error, as it is one base from a much larger clone. Other nucleotide sequences from this sample produce the same CDR3. This rearrangement joins TRBV5-1 to TRBJ2-7, with 10 bases matching TRBD1. This CDR3 is built from 14 residues. Germline CDR1 is SGHRS and CDR2 is YFSETQ. The junction had 0 bases not matched to a gene; V was cut back by 0 bases and J by 3 bases. CDR3 coding DNA: TGCGCCAGCAGCTTGGGGACAGGGGGCTACGAGCAGTACTTC. This encodes CASSLGTGGYEQYF. The whole variable domain, filled in from reference TRBV5-1 and TRBJ2-7, reads KAGVTQTPRYLIKTRGQQVTLSCSPISGHRSVSWYQQTPGQGLQFLFEYFSETQRNKGNFPGRFSGRQFSNSRSEMNVSTLELGDSALYLCASSLGTGGYEQYFGPGTRLTVT.

This sequence joins TRBV21-1 and TRBJ2-1; the table calls TRBD2, which could not be checked here. TRBV21-1 corresponds to a pseudogene. There are 15 residues in the CDR3. The CDR3 bases are TGTGCCAGCAGCAGAGGGCTCTACTCCTACAATGAGCAGTTCTTC. This gives the protein CASSRGLYSYNEQFF.

The V and J genes are TRBV7-2 and TRBJ1-1; possible D gene TRBD1, 6 bases. Germline loops: CDR1 SGHTA, CDR2 FQGNSA. V lost 1 base and J 1 base, leaving 10 bases between the germline ends. The CDR3 loop spans 15 amino acids. CDR3 loop: CASSLVAGANTEAFF. In DNA form, the CDR3 reads TGTGCCAGCAGCTTAGTCGCAGGGGCGAACACTGAAGCTTTCTTT.

This clone was detected once. CDR3 in DNA: TGTGCCATTCAGGACAGGGAGGACCAAGAGACCCAGTACTTC. Protein: CAIQDREDQETQYF. The chain links TRBV7-9 to TRBJ2-5, with 8 bases fitting TRBD1. The CDR3 has 14 amino acids. Germline values: CDR1 SEHNR, CDR2 FQNEAQ (reference sequence). V was clipped by 10 bases and J by 0 bases; unmatched bases: 7.

The chain has TRBV5-1 and TRBJ2-3; 15 bases are shared with TRBD2. Germline V gene sequence: CDR1 SGHRS, CDR2 YFSETQ. The V gene end was trimmed by 4 bases and the J gene end by 4 bases; junction bases not matched to a gene: 4. The CDR3 consists of 16 residues. This CDR3 is CASSPGLAGGADTQYF. The CDR3 DNA sequence: TGCGCCAGCAGCCCGGGACTAGCGGGAGGTGCAGATACGCAGTATTTT.